This TCR beta chain was found in a study of cytomegalovirus exposure and HLA in healthy donors. Turning to the study itself: Of all 380 or so donors who were genotyped, 70% to 85% belonged to the Caucasian-associated ancestry cluster. Regarding the study as a whole: TCR beta chains associated with HLA were, in a later analysis, more clonally expanded than equally common others.

The CDR3 consists of 15 residues. Germline-derived CDR1 and CDR2 are SEHNR and FQNEAQ (reference sequence). V was pared by 5 bases and J by 3 bases, with 14 bases between. Researchers ran the PCR with 60 Vbeta and 13 Jbeta primers. Under the authors' procedure: The authors later counted roughly 77 million unique TCR beta chains, approximately 10 million of them shared. TCRdb's copy holds only in-frame clones and misses some; the assay was immunoSEQ multiplex PCR. Clone size and the V and J calls come from that table; the DNA yielded D and trimming. The table includes some 77,000 clones, roughly three quarters detected once. For this clone: Its matching antigen is unknown.

Sequencing was performed on PBMCs. The source of this sequence is a woman in her forties or fifties in good health and CMV-seropositive. This chain joins TRBV7-9 and TRBJ2-1; a weak D match, TRBD1 (5 bases). CDR3 in amino acids: CASSPDLTVYNEQFF. CDR3 DNA: TGTGCCAGCAGCCCCGACCTGACAGTCTACAATGAGCAGTTCTTC.